This T cell receptor beta chain was observed in a study of tumor and adjacent non-tumor tissue in lung cancer. Comment on this clonotype: A much larger clone lies a single base off, so this may be a read error.

The library came from three nested PCR rounds adapted from ARM-PCR protocols. TCRdb re-called the multiplex PCR reads with MiXCR, one entry per CDR3 protein. The data show around 70,000 distinct CDR3 sequences, with around 73% seen just once and 28% held by the top ten. The template was RNA from unsorted bulk tissue. The specimen sequenced was lung tumor tissue. This clonotype was obtained from a man in his 60s with non-small cell lung cancer.

The CDR3: CSARTSEEQFF. In DNA form, the CDR3 reads TGCAGTGCTCGGACTAGCGAGGAGCAGTTCTTC. V and J are TRBV20-1 and TRBJ2-1, with TRBD2 matching over 9 bases. In germline, CDR1 is DFQATT, CDR2 SNEGSKA (reference sequence). V lost 5 bases and J lost 10; bases outside the gene matches: 3. The CDR3 loop spans 11 amino acids.